The text below deals with one TCR beta chain. Its antigen is currently unknown. These data are taken from a study of beta chain features in type 1 diabetes. Notes on the study in general: In the patient group, naive, central memory and Treg TCRB repertoires seemed more alike than in the healthy donor group.

In total, each donor contributed a single heparinised blood draw that averaged around 110 mL. Sorted CD4+ subsets: naive, central memory, regulatory, stem cell-like memory (CD45RO/CCR7/CD25/CD127/CD95/CD27 panel). The investigators reverse transcribed all of the isolated RNA, so they sequenced expressed TCRB transcripts. Sequencing was performed with immunoSEQ multiplex PCR; in TCRdb, only in-frame clones are kept and a portion is missing. The table shows under 550,000 clones, with 9.5% to 12% occurring only once. Germline CDR1 is SEHNR and CDR2 is FQNEAQ (reference sequence). V dropped 7 bases and J dropped 3 bases, with 15 bases sitting between them. The CDR3 is 14 amino acids.

The chain has TRBV7-9 and TRBJ1-2; no reliable D call. The receptor was isolated from a woman aged 18-29 years in good health. Sequenced material: naive CD4+ T cells from blood. The CDR3 DNA follows: TGTGCCAGCACCGTCCCCCAGCGGGACTATGGCTACACCTTC. Translation: CASTVPQRDYGYTF.